This T cell receptor beta chain was observed in a study of pediatric ulcerative colitis. Samples were sequenced at Survey level, maximum 500,000 reads. The protocol was immunoSEQ multiplex PCR, while the TCRdb copy is restricted to in-frame clones and leaves out a portion. This table holds 45,000 to 55,000 clones, 78% found once. Findings and limits, study-wide: All ulcerative colitis patients, but no controls, carried two rectal clonotypes.

Trimming took 4 bases from V and 2 from J; bases not matched to a gene: 10. CDR1 is SGHRS, CDR2 YFSETQ, per germline. CDR3 length: 16 amino acids. One to two pinch biopsies were taken from the rectum during colonoscopy. As for this clone: Its antigen is not known.

The sequence was collected from a girl between 5 and 17 years old with moderate ulcerative colitis. The specimen was gut tissue. The rearrangement uses TRBV5-1 and TRBJ2-3; 7 bases are a match to TRBD1. The CDR3 nucleotides read TGCGCCAGCAGCACCTCACAGGGGATCCCCACAGATACGCAGTATTTT. This encodes CASSTSQGIPTDTQYF.